This is a list of T cell receptor beta chains from one sample in a study of identical twins. Via MiXCR, TCRdb re-called the 5' RACE reads, giving one row per CDR3 protein. The table lists about 530,000 distinct CDR3 sequences, around 22% of them singletons. The sample also formed part of further work on yellow fever vaccine responses in identical twins.

Sequences were obtained from CD4+ T cells sorted from blood. These receptors were collected from a woman under 30 in good health. CDR3s include the opening cysteine and the closing phenylalanine or tryptophan. A D gene is named only where the DNA matches it firmly. A clone size is listed for some rows: how often the clone was seen (once, few, many), or a class if it is expanded.

TRBD2	15	-	TRBJ2-1	TRBV6-2/TRBV6-3	TGTGCCAGCGAATACGGCGGGGGGGTCTACAATGAGCAGTTCTTC	CASEYGGGVYNEQFF
-	12	few	TRBJ2-1	TRBV7-2	TGTGCCAGCAGTTCGTCGACGGCAGGGCAGTTCTTC	CASSSSTAGQFF
-	13	-	TRBJ2-3	TRBV28	TGTGCCAGCAGCACCAGACACACAGATACGCAGTATTTT	CASSTRHTDTQYF
-	15	-	TRBJ2-3	TRBV15	TGTGCCACCAGCAGTTCCGTGGGTCGGGTAGATACGCAGTATTTT	CATSSSVGRVDTQYF
TRBD1	21	few	TRBJ2-6	TRBV5-1	TGCGCCAGCAGCTTGGGTGAACCGGGACAGTCGTTCCGTTCTGGGGCCAACGTCCTGACTTTC	CASSLGEPGQSFRSGANVLTF
-	17	once	TRBJ2-2	TRBV19	TGTGCCAGTTCTAGCCGAACCGGGACCACTTCCCCCGGGGAGCTGTTTTTT	CASSSRTGTTSPGELFF
-	13	few	TRBJ1-2	TRBV7-9	TGTGCCAGCAGCTTAGCCTTAAACTATGGCTACACCTTC	CASSLALNYGYTF
TRBD2	13	few	TRBJ2-3	TRBV10-3	TGTGCCATCAGGAGCGGGAGCGTAGATACGCAGTATTTT	CAIRSGSVDTQYF
-	15	-	TRBJ2-5	TRBV25-1	TGTGCCAGCAGCGATCTGGGCCCCGGAACCGAGACCCAGTACTTC	CASSDLGPGTETQYF
TRBD2	14	few	TRBJ2-7	TRBV9	TGTGCCAGCAGCCGCACTAGCGCTTCCTACGAGCAGTACTTC	CASSRTSASYEQYF
-	15	-	TRBJ1-6	TRBV6-5	TGTGCCAGCAGTTACTCGAAGGGATATAATTCACCCCTCCACTTT	CASSYSKGYNSPLHF
-	12	few	TRBJ2-3	TRBV5-1	TGCGCCAGCAGCCGGACCACAGATACGCAGTATTTT	CASSRTTDTQYF
-	14	-	TRBJ1-6	TRBV5-1	TGCGCCAGCAGAGGGGGGGCTGATAATTCACCCCTCCACTTT	CASRGGADNSPLHF
-	16	-	TRBJ1-4	TRBV20-1	TGCAGTGCTAGCAGAGGGTCCTTGGTTGCTAATGAAAAACTGTTTTTT	CSASRGSLVANEKLFF
TRBD1	15	few	TRBJ2-1	TRBV6-1	TGTGCCAGCAGTACCGGACAGGGGATTGCCAATGAGCAGTTCTTC	CASSTGQGIANEQFF
-	15	-	TRBJ2-5	TRBV12-3/TRBV12-4	TGTGCCAGCAGTTCATCGGGGCTCCTAAAAGAGACCCAGTACTTC	CASSSSGLLKETQYF
-	16	few	TRBJ2-4	TRBV14	TGTGCCAGCAGCCAAGGGTCTTGGGGGGGCCTGGACATTCAGTACTTC	CASSQGSWGGLDIQYF
-	16	few	TRBJ1-2	TRBV27	TGTGCCAGCAGCAACAGCCCATCGGGAGGGCATGGCGGCTACACCTTC	CASSNSPSGGHGGYTF
-	15	-	TRBJ1-2	TRBV20-1	TGCAGTGCTAGACAATCCGACAGAGCTAACTATGGCTACACCTTC	CSARQSDRANYGYTF
TRBD2	20	-	TRBJ2-1	TRBV28	TGTGCCAGCAGTTTATGGACTAGCGGGAGGACAGGGGGCTCCTACAATGAGCAGTTCTTC	CASSLWTSGRTGGSYNEQFF